These 18 T cell receptor beta chains came from one sample sequenced in a study of tumor and adjacent non-tumor tissue in lung cancer. Three rounds of nested PCR, following a modified ARM-PCR protocol, produced the TCRbeta library. TCRdb processed the multiplex PCR reads anew with MiXCR; each CDR3 protein has one entry. The repertoire holds about 98,000 distinct CDR3 sequences, with roughly 80% as singletons. This sample's RNA came from whole unsorted tissue. Distant lung tissue was collected more than 3 cm away from the tumor edge. Sequenced input: distant non-tumor lung tissue. These receptors were obtained from a man in his 60s with small cell lung cancer.

With regard to this clonotype: The junction differs from germline at one of its ends, possibly a read error. In DNA, the CDR3 is TGTGCCACTGCTACGGGGCAGGGTAATCAGCCCCAGCATTTC. Residues: CATATGQGNQPQHF. The V gene is TRBV6-2 or TRBV6-3, the J gene TRBJ1-5; perhaps TRBD1 as D (5 bases). CDR3 length equals 14 residues. In germline, CDR1 is MNHEY, CDR2 SVGEGT.

The gene calls are TRBV29-1 and TRBJ2-3; D gene uncertain. V was shortened by 3 bases and J by 2 bases, with 12 bases between the two germline ends. The CDR3 consists of 14 residues. Germline V gene sequence: CDR1 SQVTM, CDR2 ANQGSEA. The CDR3 loop reads CSVDKSPHTDTQYF. The CDR3 DNA is TGCAGCGTTGATAAGAGTCCCCACACAGATACGCAGTATTTT.

The chain has TRBV11-3 and TRBJ2-1, with no clear D. CDR1 is SGHNT and CDR2 is YENEEA in the germline V gene. The CDR3 totals 16 residues. V gave up 1 base and J gave up 5 bases, with 15 bases separating them. The DNA for the CDR3 is TGTGCCAGCAGCTTAGGTTCTGACTGGATTGACAATGAGCAGTTCTTC. As protein: CASSLGSDWIDNEQFF. Together with reference TRBV11-3 and TRBJ2-1, the CDR3 gives the full variable domain: EAGVVQSPRYKIIEKKQPVAFWCNPISGHNTLYWYLQNLGQGPELLIRYENEEAVDDSQLPKDRFSAERLKGVDSTLKIQPAELGDSAVYLCASSLGSDWIDNEQFFGPGTRLTVL.

The V call is TRBV29-1, the J call TRBJ2-1; a possible D gene is TRBD2 (6 bases). V was cut by 8 bases and J by 9 bases, with 23 bases left in between. Germline-derived CDR1 and CDR2 are SQVTM and ANQGSEA. The CDR3 is 14 residues long. The CDR3 bases are TGCAGCATCTCTTGGGGGGAAGCGGTAAGTGAGCAGTTCTTC. Amino acid sequence: CSISWGEAVSEQFF.

This clonotype came up many times. The chain links TRBV12-3 or TRBV12-4 to TRBJ1-5, with TRBD1 matching over 10 bases. The CDR3 runs to 14 residues. V trimming: 7 bases; J trimming: 6 bases; junction bases outside the gene matches: 6. In nucleotides, the CDR3 is TGTGCCAGCAACCGACAGGGGGCAGGTCAGCCCCAGCATTTT. Translated: CASNRQGAGQPQHF.

Note on this clonotype: A read error may account for a junction end that differs from germline. V is TRBV5-1 and J is TRBJ2-1; TRBD2 is a possible D gene (5 bases). This CDR3 has 14 amino acids. The germline CDR1 and CDR2 sequences are SGHRS and YFSETQ. CDR3 sequence: CASSLSGTVDDQFF. The CDR3 DNA reads TGCGCCAGCAGCTTGAGCGGTACCGTCGATGATCAGTTCTTC.

On this clonotype: This is likely a read error, given that the CDR3 carries no conserved phenylalanine or tryptophan at its end. The DNA is left out, because the CDR3 cannot be placed on it with certainty; the CDR3 is given as TCRdb lists it. The chain couples TRBV11-2 to TRBJ2-2. Germline lookup yields CDR1 SGHAT and CDR2 FQNNGV. With termini counted, the CDR3 has 13 amino acids. CDR3 amino acids: CASSLVGTGELLI.

To note about this clonotype: Germline and junction disagree at one end, which may indicate a read error. This sequence joins TRBV6-5 and TRBJ1-1, with TRBD1 matching over 8 bases. This CDR3 spans 17 amino acids. Germline lookup yields CDR1 MNHEY and CDR2 SVGAGI. CDR3 bases: TGTACCAGCAGTTACGCCGCAGGGGGCCGTGTATGGACTGAAGCTTTCTTT. Translating it yields CTSSYAAGGRVWTEAFF.

As for this clonotype: At one end the junction does not follow the germline gene, possibly because of a read error. The genes are TRBV12-3 or TRBV12-4 and TRBJ2-2; weak D call: TRBD2 (6 bases). The CDR3 runs to 15 residues. CDR3 DNA sequence: TGTGCCAGCACCTTGGGGGTAGCGGCTTCCGGGGAGCTATTTTTT. Translated, it gives CASTLGVAASGELFF.

The genes are TRBV12-3 or TRBV12-4 and TRBJ1-1, with TRBD1 as a possible D gene (5 bases). This CDR3 comprises 13 residues. Between the trimmed V and J ends, which lost 11 bases and 0 bases, there was a span of 13 bases. CDR3 nucleotide sequence: TGTGCCCGCGGCTGGACACTGAACACTGAAGCTTTCTTT. Protein sequence: CARGWTLNTEAFF.

V and J are TRBV30 and TRBJ2-1, with D possibly called TRBD1 or TRBD2 (5 bases each). Deletions cut 2 bases from V and 8 bases from J, with 13 bases between. Per germline, CDR1 GTSNPN and CDR2 SVGIG (reference sequence). CDR3 length: 13 amino acids. Here the CDR3 DNA reads TGTGCCTGGAGTACGGGGCAGGACGATGAGCAGTTCTTC. As protein: CAWSTGQDDEQFF.

This clonotype was seen repeatedly, ten times or more. The rearrangement links TRBV30 to TRBJ2-3, with D possibly being TRBD2 (7 bases). CDR3 size: 13 residues. V lost 5 bases to trimming and J lost 3 bases, with 12 bases between them. Germline assignment: CDR1 GTSNPN and CDR2 SVGIG (reference sequence). CDR3 protein: CAWGEGVTDTQYF. The DNA of the CDR3 is TGTGCCTGGGGGGAGGGGGTAACAGATACGCAGTATTTT.

Concerning this clonotype: A much larger clone sits a single nucleotide away, making a read error possible. Because it lacks the conserved phenylalanine or tryptophan at the end, this CDR3 is likely a read error. The genes are TRBV5-1 and TRBJ2-3; 12 positions agree with TRBD2. Germline loops: CDR1 SGHRS, CDR2 YFSETQ. This CDR3 region has 17 residues. V lost 0 bases and J lost 4; bases outside the gene matches: 6. The CDR3, as DNA: TGCGCCAGCAGCTTGGGCCGGACTAGCGGGGTTGCAGATACGCAGTATTAT. Translated, it gives CASSLGRTSGVADTQYY.

This clonotype has only a few counts. A much more abundant neighbour one base away suggests this may be a read error. The chain is built from TRBV24-1 and TRBJ2-1; D perhaps matches TRBD1 (6 bases). Germline V gene sequence: CDR1 KGHDR, CDR2 SFDVKD. The CDR3 has 13 residues. CDR3 sequence (DNA): TGTGCCACCAGTGGACAGGTAAATGATGAGCAGCTCTTC. Protein: CATSGQVNDEQLF.

Of note for this clonotype: Because the CDR3 is missing its conserved closing phenylalanine or tryptophan, this is likely a read error. V is TRBV5-1 and J is TRBJ2-3, with 14 bases lining up with TRBD2. CDR3 length: 17 residues. Losses at the gene ends were 6 bases for V and 4 bases for J; bases not matched to a gene: 10. Germline V gives CDR1 SGHRS, CDR2 YFSETQ. The CDR3 DNA reads as TGCGCCAGCAACGGGGGACTAGCGGGAGTCACCGCAGATACGCAGTATTTG. This gives the protein CASNGGLAGVTADTQYL.

A note on this clonotype: One junction end disagrees with the germline gene, perhaps due to a read error. The chain couples TRBV29-1 to TRBJ2-3; tentatively, D is TRBD1 or TRBD2 (5 bases each). CDR3 length: 14 residues. Germline assignment: CDR1 SQVTM and CDR2 ANQGSEA. The CDR3 loop reads CTILGGDGTDRQYF. CDR3 bases: TGCACCATTCTTGGGGGAGACGGCACAGATAGGCAGTATTTT.

About this clonotype itself: One junction end disagrees with the germline gene, perhaps due to a read error. V usage is TRBV6-2 or TRBV6-3 and J usage is TRBJ2-2; perhaps TRBD1 as D (7 bases). Germline V lookup: CDR1 MNHEY, CDR2 SVGEGT. The length of the CDR3 is 16 residues. The CDR3 here is CVSSIATSSNTGELFF. CDR3 bases: TGTGTCAGCAGTATAGCTACTAGCTCGAACACAGGGGAGCTGTTTTTC.

Concerning this clonotype: A junction end diverges from the germline sequence, so it may reflect a read error. The chain combines TRBV20-1 with TRBJ2-5, with D hard to call. CDR1 DFQATT and CDR2 SNEGSKA come from the germline V gene (reference sequence). The CDR3 runs 14 residues. The CDR3 region has the DNA TGCAGTGGTAGACCTGCTGGAGAACCAGAGACCCAGTACTTC. Protein sequence: CSGRPAGEPETQYF.